This T cell receptor beta chain originates from a study of cytomegalovirus exposure and HLA in healthy donors. Study-level background: Previous work identified 120 million or so unique TCR beta sequences from approximately 190 million T cells.

V was cut by 7 bases and J by 1 base, with 12 bases left in between. Germline assignment: CDR1 MNHEY and CDR2 SVGAGI. This CDR3 contains 14 residues. The PCR ran on 60 Vbeta and 13 Jbeta primers. Method: immunoSEQ multiplex PCR; TCRdb's copy keeps in-frame clones and lacks some. The sample carries about 130,000 clones, roughly 79% recorded once. The sequencing input was PBMCs. The sequence derives from a woman between 40 and 55 years old in good health and CMV-seronegative. This chain connects TRBV6-5 to TRBJ2-3, with D possibly matching TRBD2 (5 bases). Written as DNA, the CDR3 is TGTGCCAGCACCTGGAGGAGCGGCACAGATACGCAGTATTTT. This translates into CASTWRSGTDTQYF.